The clone carrying this T cell receptor beta chain was observed at least ten times. The data were taken from a study of T cells in Graves' hyperthyroidism and ophthalmopathy. The source material, RNA transcripts, was used to amplify TCR beta CDR3 regions. First-round RT-PCR of the TCR CDR3 relied on the HTBI primer set. TCRdb called the multiplex PCR reads again in MiXCR, with one record for every CDR3 protein. Here the sample spans roughly 500,000 distinct CDR3 sequences, 40% to 55% being singletons. Trimming removed 5 bases from V and 4 bases from J, with 11 bases in between. CDR1 and CDR2 (germline): LNHNV, YYDKDF (reference sequence). The CDR3 is 13 residues long.

This clonotype originated in an adult woman with Graves' disease, either hyperthyroidism or ophthalmopathy (not recorded which). The sample comprised peripheral blood or thyroid tissue (not recorded which). V usage is TRBV15 and J usage is TRBJ1-1, with D possibly TRBD1 on 5 matching bases. CDR3 residues: CATSGAGTTEAFF. CDR3 sequence (DNA): TGTGCCACCAGCGGAGCAGGGACCACTGAAGCTTTCTTT.